This TCR beta chain is drawn from a study of blood T cell repertoires in COVID-19 (dated by TCRdb to between 2020 and 2021). In terms of the full investigation: Samples covering the acute and convalescent phases of COVID-19 were provided by collaborators in the United States, Italy and Spain. The material from the prospective study consisted of cDNA or gDNA derived from T cells, B-cell-depleted T cells, or PBMCs. Subjects who had been exposed to COVID-19, were actively infected with it, or had recovered from it provided the deeply sampled blood TCRbeta repertoires that made up the dataset. A freely available public database, intended as a resource for researchers studying the immune response to SARS-CoV-2, is where the repertoires were released. The samples were drawn from two sources: the first 160 participants of the ongoing ImmuneRACE study, and 1,200 or so subjects contributed by 6 global collaborators. A de-identified subject ID, COVID-19 status, age in years and sex were almost always included in the sample metadata. Where available, HLA class I and class II types were taken from metadata supplied by the sample provider and were not determined by assay-based typing.

The immunoSEQ Assay, a bias-controlled multiplex PCR, was used to amplify TCRbeta CDR3 regions from genomic DNA. Regarding the original processing steps: The number of nucleated cells in each sample was estimated by amplification of reference gene primers within the assay. To quantify the absolute abundance of each unique TCRbeta CDR3 rearrangement, sequence reads were collapsed and filtered. For each sample, productive Simpson clonality was calculated as the square root of Simpson's diversity index over productive rearrangements. TCRdb took this table from immuneACCESS and kept in-frame rearrangements with V and J called. Such tables lack part of the clones; where checked against another copy, unresolved V genes explain under half of the gap, and the rest is unexplained. The V and J calls and clone size were taken over from that table, and D and trimming were inferred from the DNA. The sample data list 320,000 or so clones, and 85% of these were observed just once. The ten largest clones add up to under 2% of the sample.

Study-wide conclusions, independent of this receptor: Clinical and demographic metadata were provided uncurated, with the amount varying by source and participant.

Participants in the prospective study were aged 18 to 89 years, lived in 20 to 25 United States geographic areas, and enrolled through a virtual design. In the prospective study, participants were assigned to cohorts based on the clinical history participants reported in a screening survey and a study questionnaire. Exposed participants had been in contact with someone with a PCR-confirmed or clinician-diagnosed COVID-19 case within 2 weeks of study entry. Mobile phlebotomists in the prospective study collected whole blood, serum and a nasopharyngeal or oropharyngeal swab from every participant. Additional blood draws and questionnaires over a 2-month period could optionally be provided by prospective study participants. Before DNA extraction, blood samples from the prospective study were shipped at room temperature or frozen. CDR1 and CDR2, looked up from the germline V gene, are MDHEN and SYDVKM. V drops 10 bases and J drops 2 bases, leaving 14 bases in between. The CDR3 starts with the cysteine, ends with the phenylalanine, and has 13 residues. Only the CDR3 DNA is retained, 39 bases long and in frame from the first base.

As to this clone: Its antigen remains undetermined. Base qualities are not recorded, but no much larger clone differs from it by a single base.

Recombination connected TRBV28 to TRBJ1-2, and perhaps TRBD1 as D gene, on 5 matching bases. This sequence originates from a woman aged 25 to 45 who had been exposed to COVID-19. The sample taken for sequencing was PBMCs or T cells enriched from blood (not recorded which). This receptor carries the CDR3 CATGPGGNYGYTF. The nucleotide sequence is TGTGCCACCGGCCCGGGGGGGAACTATGGCTACACCTTC.